This TCR beta chain appears in the sequencing data of a study of early T cells in non-severe SARS-CoV-2 infection. TCRdb independently ran MiXCR on the 5' RACE reads; one entry per CDR3 protein. The sample carries tens of thousands of distinct CDR3 sequences, 5% to 7% recorded once. This clonotype was counted between two and nine times. The V and J ends lost 1 base and 4 bases, in that order; junction bases with no gene match: 7. Germline lookup yields CDR1 SGHVS and CDR2 FQNEAQ. This CDR3 has 16 residues. The receptor comes from an adult who was a healthcare worker with PCR-confirmed SARS-CoV-2 infection or an uninfected control (not recorded which). The J gene is TRBJ2-5, the V gene TRBV7-8; 9 bases map to TRBD1. The sequenced material came from whole blood. CDR3 loop: CASSLDRTGAGETQYF. The CDR3 coding sequence is TGTGCCAGCAGCTTAGACCGGACAGGGGCGGGAGAGACCCAGTACTTC.